What follows are 21 T cell receptor beta chains derived from one specimen sequenced in a study of vaccination and CD4 T cells after COVID-19. Sequencing of cultured CD4+ T cell DNA used the Oncomine TCR Beta short-read assay. Cultures of CD4+ T cells served as the source for extracting genomic DNA. Each CDR3 protein gets one entry after TCRdb re-called the PCR reads with MiXCR. Among some 10,000 distinct CDR3 sequences listed, approximately 35% were seen once. Their specific antigens are unknown. Treatment of the sample: 10-day PBMC culture with coronavirus spike peptide pools or control peptides (ViraFEST assay). Those CD4+ T cells from the unexposed donor predate the COVID-19 pandemic (2011-2018). Sequenced: CD4+ T cells from blood, cultured in vitro. The receptors shown here come from a human donor in good health.

This clonotype occurred a few times. V and J are TRBV20-1 and TRBJ1-5; tentatively, D is TRBD1 (5 bases). Germline V CDR1 and CDR2: DFQATT, SNEGSKA (reference sequence). Trimming shortened V by 5 bases and J by 0 bases, and 14 bases separated the two germline ends. The CDR3 contains 15 residues. CDR3 residues: CSAARQPYSNQPQHF. DNA of the CDR3: TGCAGTGCTGCGAGACAGCCTTATAGCAATCAGCCCCAGCATTTT.

The table lists this clonotype with a few counts. The genes are TRBV7-9 and TRBJ1-5; a weak D match, TRBD1 (5 bases). V was cut by 3 bases and J by 6 bases, with 6 bases left in between. The V gene's germline CDR1 is SEHNR and CDR2 FQNEAQ (reference sequence). The CDR3 consists of 12 residues. The CDR3 reads CASSLDTQPQHF. The CDR3 DNA reads TGTGCCAGCAGCTTGGACACTCAGCCCCAGCATTTT.

This clonotype was detected a few times. The V and J genes are TRBV2 and TRBJ1-5; 7 bases fit TRBD1. Unmatched junction bases numbered 12, after V lost 9 bases and J lost 7 bases. This CDR3 is 14 amino acids long. Germline CDR1 and CDR2: SNHLY and FYNNEI. The DNA of the CDR3 is TGTGCCAGTTCCAAACAGGGGTCGGGGCAGCCCCAGCATTTT. Translated: CASSKQGSGQPQHF.

The chain employs TRBV19 and TRBJ2-4; 9 nucleotides match TRBD2. The length of the CDR3 is 14 residues. Unmatched junction bases numbered 2, after V lost 3 bases and J lost 5 bases. Germline loops: CDR1 LNHDA, CDR2 SQIVND (reference sequence). This CDR3 is CASSMASGENIQYF. CDR3 nucleotide sequence: TGTGCCAGTAGTATGGCTAGCGGGGAAAACATTCAGTACTTC.

In this sample, this clonotype turned up a few times. The chain uses TRBV7-3 and TRBJ1-3, with D tentatively TRBD1 (5 bases). This CDR3 region has 15 residues. The germline V and J ends were trimmed by 5 bases and 0 bases, with 11 bases remaining between them. Germline V CDR1 and CDR2: SGHTA, FQGTGA. CDR3 sequence reads: CASSGSGSSGNTIYF. CDR3 bases: TGTGCCAGCAGCGGATCAGGGAGCTCTGGAAACACCATATATTTT. The full variable domain, completed using reference TRBV7-3 and TRBJ1-3, is GAGVSQTPSNKVTEKGKYVELRCDPISGHTALYWYRQSLGQGPEFLIYFQGTGAADDSGLPNDRFFAVRPEGSVSTLKIQRTERGDSAVYLCASSGSGSSGNTIYFGEGSWLTVV.

This clonotype was observed a handful of times. This chain joins TRBV6-5 and TRBJ2-7; TRBD1 aligns across 7 bases. V was clipped by 0 bases and J by 5 bases; unmatched bases: 1. There are 13 residues in the CDR3. Germline lookup yields CDR1 MNHEY and CDR2 SVGAGI. CDR3 loop: CASSYSTGNEQYF. For the CDR3, the DNA is TGTGCCAGCAGTTACTCGACAGGGAACGAGCAGTACTTC.

The chain is built from TRBV27 and TRBJ1-1, with 9 bases that match TRBD1. Germline V lookup: CDR1 MNHEY, CDR2 SMNVEV (reference sequence). Trimming cost V 1 base and J 0 bases; bases outside gene matches: 9. The CDR3 sequence is 18 residues long. The CDR3 sequence is CASSLWWTGAHMNTEAFF. As DNA, the CDR3 is TGTGCCAGCAGTTTATGGTGGACAGGGGCTCACATGAACACTGAAGCTTTCTTT.

The chain employs TRBV6-1 and TRBJ2-5, with D possibly being TRBD1 (6 bases). V was cut by 6 bases and J by 5 bases, with 13 bases left in between. The germline V gene encodes CDR1 MNHNS and CDR2 SASEGT. The CDR3 has 13 residues. CDR3 DNA: TGTGCCAGCAGGCACAGGGTCGGGGAGACCCAGTACTTC. Its translation is CASRHRVGETQYF.

V and J are TRBV7-2 and TRBJ2-3, with no clear D. The V end was cut by 6 bases, the J end by 5 bases, with 18 bases between. This CDR3 region has 15 residues. Germline CDR1 and CDR2: SGHTA and FQGNSA. The CDR3 spells CASSGVGPRGDTQYF. Written as DNA, the CDR3 is TGTGCCAGCAGTGGGGTGGGCCCTCGTGGAGATACGCAGTATTTT. Full variable domain (remainder filled in from reference TRBV7-2 and TRBJ2-3): GAGVSQSPSNKVTEKGKDVELRCDPISGHTALYWYRQSLGQGLEFLIYFQGNSAPDKSGLPSDRFSAERTGGSVSTLTIQRTQQEDSAVYLCASSGVGPRGDTQYFGPGTRLTVL.

The J gene is TRBJ1-2, the V gene TRBV27; a weak D match, TRBD1 (6 bases). The V gene's germline CDR1 is MNHEY and CDR2 SMNVEV (reference sequence). The CDR3 covers 18 residues. The germline V and J ends were trimmed by 6 bases and 4 bases, with 27 bases remaining between them. CDR3: CASSSGPGQKLSFYGYTF. The CDR3 DNA sequence: TGTGCCAGCAGCTCAGGACCAGGACAGAAACTAAGTTTCTATGGCTACACCTTC.

The rearrangement links TRBV20-1 to TRBJ1-2; no firm D call. CDR3 length: 10 residues. V lost 5 bases and J 13 bases, leaving 14 bases between the germline ends. Germline CDR1 reads DFQATT; CDR2 reads SNEGSKA (reference sequence). The chain's CDR3 is CSAGTRVGTF. In DNA, the CDR3 is TGCAGTGCTGGAACAAGGGTAGGCACCTTC.

This clonotype occurred a few times. This sequence joins TRBV20-1 and TRBJ1-2, with D unclear. Germline values: CDR1 DFQATT, CDR2 SNEGSKA (reference sequence). The CDR3 extends over 13 amino acids. With 5 bases removed from V and 2 bases from J, the gap between germline ends came to 12 bases. The CDR3 loop reads CSAGMAPNYGYTF. The CDR3 nucleotides are TGCAGTGCTGGCATGGCACCCAACTATGGCTACACCTTC.

The rearrangement links TRBV19 to TRBJ1-1; D may be TRBD1 (6 bases). Germline CDR1 and CDR2: LNHDA and SQIVND (reference sequence). Trimming removed 8 bases from V and 8 bases from J, with 18 bases in between. CDR3 length: 13 amino acids. The CDR3: CASGPWDTLEAFF. CDR3 nucleotide sequence: TGTGCCAGTGGGCCCTGGGACACCTTAGAAGCTTTCTTT.

This clonotype has just a few counts. The chain joins TRBV20-1 to TRBJ2-3; D perhaps matches TRBD2 (6 bases). Germline V gene lookup returns CDR1 DFQATT and CDR2 SNEGSKA (reference sequence). CDR3 size: 14 residues. Trimming shortened V by 0 bases and J by 10 bases, and 17 bases separated the two germline ends. The CDR3 sequence is CSAREISGPSPQYF. CDR3 DNA sequence: TGCAGTGCTAGAGAAATTAGCGGTCCAAGTCCGCAGTATTTT.

This sequence joins TRBV30 and TRBJ1-1, with D unresolved. In germline, CDR1 is GTSNPN, CDR2 SVGIG (reference sequence). This CDR3 contains 12 residues. Trimming took 4 bases from V and 5 from J, leaving 11 bases between them. The CDR3 sequence: CAWMSVRTEAFF. CDR3 coding DNA: TGTGCCTGGATGTCGGTTCGAACTGAAGCTTTCTTT.

V usage is TRBV7-2 and J usage is TRBJ2-7; TRBD2 matches 7 bases. With 5 bases clipped from V and 1 base from J, the junction kept 8 bases outside the gene matches. This CDR3 has 15 amino acids. Germline-derived CDR1 and CDR2 are SGHTA and FQGNSA. The DNA for the CDR3 is TGTGCCAGCAGCCATCAAGGGAGGGCGTCCTACGAGCAGTACTTC. Its translation is CASSHQGRASYEQYF.

This clonotype was found once. The J gene is TRBJ2-7, the V gene TRBV7-2; no clear D. This CDR3 is 13 amino acids long. V was shortened by 1 base and J by 3 bases, with 7 bases between the two germline ends. In germline, CDR1 is SGHTA, CDR2 FQGNSA. The CDR3 DNA reads as TGTGCCAGCAGCTTAGATCGAAGCTACGAGCAGTACTTC. It yields the protein CASSLDRSYEQYF.

This clonotype was observed a few times. The J gene is TRBJ1-2, the V gene TRBV6-1, with unresolved D. CDR3 size: 12 residues. V gave up 7 bases and J gave up 2 bases, with 8 bases separating them. CDR1 and CDR2 (germline): MNHNS, SASEGT. As DNA, the CDR3 is TGTGCCAGCATCCCCAGGAACTATGGCTACACCTTC. Translating gives CASIPRNYGYTF.

This clonotype came up a few times. The rearrangement joins TRBV15 to TRBJ2-1; weak D call: TRBD1 (5 bases). Germline CDR1 LNHNV, CDR2 YYDKDF (reference sequence). This CDR3 comprises 15 residues. V was clipped by 0 bases and J by 7 bases, with 13 bases between them. The CDR3 coding sequence is TGTGCCACCAGCAGAGATCTGCAGGGTAGGAATGAGCAGTTCTTC. Protein: CATSRDLQGRNEQFF. Full variable domain (outside the CDR3, taken from reference TRBV15 and TRBJ2-1): DAMVIQNPRYQVTQFGKPVTLSCSQTLNHNVMYWYQQKSSQAPKLLFHYYDKDFNNEADTPDNFQSRRPNTSFCFLDIRSPGLGDTAMYLCATSRDLQGRNEQFFGPGTRLTVL.

This clonotype is classed as medium-sized. The chain joins TRBV9 to TRBJ2-1; D is ambiguous. The germline V and J ends were trimmed by 4 bases and 3 bases, with 5 bases remaining between them. This CDR3 has 12 amino acids. The germline V gene encodes CDR1 SGDLS and CDR2 YYNGEE. The DNA of the CDR3 is TGTGCCAGCAGCAGCTTCTACAATGAGCAGTTCTTC. Its protein is CASSSFYNEQFF.

This clonotype was counted a few times. The chain recombines TRBV7-9 with TRBJ2-3; a possible D gene is TRBD1 (5 bases). The CDR3 covers 15 residues. Germline V gene lookup returns CDR1 SEHNR and CDR2 FQNEAQ (reference sequence). Trimming left V 5 bases short and J 0 bases short, with 12 bases between. The CDR3 DNA sequence: TGTGCCAGCAGCCTCGCAGGGCGGAGCACAGATACGCAGTATTTT. Translating it yields CASSLAGRSTDTQYF.